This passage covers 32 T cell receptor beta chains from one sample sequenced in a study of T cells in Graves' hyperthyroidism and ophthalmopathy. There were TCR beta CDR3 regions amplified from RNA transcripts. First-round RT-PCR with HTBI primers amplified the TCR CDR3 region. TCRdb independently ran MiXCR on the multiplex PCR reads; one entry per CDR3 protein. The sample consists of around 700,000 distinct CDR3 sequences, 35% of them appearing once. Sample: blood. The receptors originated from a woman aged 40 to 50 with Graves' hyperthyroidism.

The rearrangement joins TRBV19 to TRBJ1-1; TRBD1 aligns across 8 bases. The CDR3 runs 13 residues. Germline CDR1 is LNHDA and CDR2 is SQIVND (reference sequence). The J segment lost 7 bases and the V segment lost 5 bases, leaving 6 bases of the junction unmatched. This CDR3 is CASSVTGGNEAFF. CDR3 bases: TGTGCCAGTAGTGTAACAGGGGGGAATGAAGCTTTCTTT.

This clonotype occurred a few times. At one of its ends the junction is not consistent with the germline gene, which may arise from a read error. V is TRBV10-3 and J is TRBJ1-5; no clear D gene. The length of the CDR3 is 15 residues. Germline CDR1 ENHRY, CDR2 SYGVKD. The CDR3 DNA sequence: TGTGCCAGCAGTCGATTCACAGAGTCAGATCAGCCCCAGCATTTT. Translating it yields CASSRFTESDQPQHF.

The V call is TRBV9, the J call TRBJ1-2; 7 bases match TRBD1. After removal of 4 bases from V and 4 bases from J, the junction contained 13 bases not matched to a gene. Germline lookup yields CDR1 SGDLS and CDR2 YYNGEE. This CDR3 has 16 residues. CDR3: CASSPGEGARGYGYTF. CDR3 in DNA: TGTGCCAGCAGCCCGGGGGAGGGGGCGCGCGGCTATGGCTACACCTTC.

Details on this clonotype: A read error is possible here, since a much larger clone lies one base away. The CDR3 DNA reads as TGCAGCGTTGACGATCTAGGACCGAAGTGCTTC. This translates into CSVDDLGPKCF. The chain employs TRBV29-1 and TRBJ1-2; D remains ambiguous. The V gene's germline CDR1 is SQVTM and CDR2 ANQGSEA. The CDR3 runs 11 residues.

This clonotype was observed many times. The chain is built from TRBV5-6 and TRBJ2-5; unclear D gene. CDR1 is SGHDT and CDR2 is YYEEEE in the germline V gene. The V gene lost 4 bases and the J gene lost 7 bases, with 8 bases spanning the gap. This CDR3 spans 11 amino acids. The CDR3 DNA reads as TGTGCCAGCAGCCACCCCGGGACCCAGTACTTC. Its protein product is CASSHPGTQYF. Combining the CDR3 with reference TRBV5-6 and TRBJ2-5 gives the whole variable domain DAGVTQSPTHLIKTRGQQVTLRCSPKSGHDTVSWYQQALGQGPQFIFQYYEEEERQRGNFPDRFSGHQFPNYSSELNVNALLLGDSALYLCASSHPGTQYFGPGTRLLVL.

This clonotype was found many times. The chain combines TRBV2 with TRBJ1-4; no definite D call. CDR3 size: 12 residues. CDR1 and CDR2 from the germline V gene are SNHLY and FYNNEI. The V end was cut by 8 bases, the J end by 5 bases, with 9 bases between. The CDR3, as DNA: TGTGCCAGCGTGGGTCGGAATGAAAAACTGTTTTTT. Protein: CASVGRNEKLFF.

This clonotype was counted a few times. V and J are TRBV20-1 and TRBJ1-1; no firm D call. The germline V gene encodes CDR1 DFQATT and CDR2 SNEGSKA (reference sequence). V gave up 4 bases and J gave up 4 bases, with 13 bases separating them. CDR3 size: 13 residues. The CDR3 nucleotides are TGCAGTGCTACCGGGCCCTGGGGCACTGAAGCTTTCTTT. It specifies CSATGPWGTEAFF.

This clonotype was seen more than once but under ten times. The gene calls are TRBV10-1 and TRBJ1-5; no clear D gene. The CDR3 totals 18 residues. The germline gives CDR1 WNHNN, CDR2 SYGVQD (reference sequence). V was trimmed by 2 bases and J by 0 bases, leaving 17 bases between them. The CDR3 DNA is TGCGCCAGCAGTGAGGGGGTGGGCGGAAGGTCTAGCAATCAGCCCCAGCATTTT. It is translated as CASSEGVGGRSSNQPQHF.

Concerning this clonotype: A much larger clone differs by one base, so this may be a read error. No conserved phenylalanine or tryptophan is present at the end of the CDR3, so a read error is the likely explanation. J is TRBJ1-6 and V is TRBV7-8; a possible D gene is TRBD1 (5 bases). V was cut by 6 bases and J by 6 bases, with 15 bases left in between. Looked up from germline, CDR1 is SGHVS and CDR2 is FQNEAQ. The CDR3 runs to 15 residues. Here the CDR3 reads CASSYSQGGNSPLHS. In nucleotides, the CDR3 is TGTGCCAGCAGTTACAGTCAGGGCGGTAATTCACCCCTCCACTCT.

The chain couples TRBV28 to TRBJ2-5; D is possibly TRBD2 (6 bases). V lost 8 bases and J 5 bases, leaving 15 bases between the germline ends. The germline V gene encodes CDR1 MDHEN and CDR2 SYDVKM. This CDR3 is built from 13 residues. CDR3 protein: CASVPGTGETQYF. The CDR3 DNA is TGTGCCAGCGTACCCGGGACTGGTGAGACCCAGTACTTC.

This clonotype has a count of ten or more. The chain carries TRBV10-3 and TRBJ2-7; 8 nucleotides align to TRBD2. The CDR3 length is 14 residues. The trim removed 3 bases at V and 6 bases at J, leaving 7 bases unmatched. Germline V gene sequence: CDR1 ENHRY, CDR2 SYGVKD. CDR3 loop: CAISESSGGFEQYF. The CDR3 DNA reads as TGTGCCATCAGTGAATCAAGCGGGGGATTCGAGCAGTACTTC.

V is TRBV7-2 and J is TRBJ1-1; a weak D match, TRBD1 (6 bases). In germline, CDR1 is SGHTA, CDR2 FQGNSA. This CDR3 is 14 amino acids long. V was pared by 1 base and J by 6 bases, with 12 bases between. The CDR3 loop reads CASSLGRGKAEAFF. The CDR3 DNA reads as TGTGCCAGCAGCTTAGGTAGGGGGAAGGCTGAAGCTTTCTTT.

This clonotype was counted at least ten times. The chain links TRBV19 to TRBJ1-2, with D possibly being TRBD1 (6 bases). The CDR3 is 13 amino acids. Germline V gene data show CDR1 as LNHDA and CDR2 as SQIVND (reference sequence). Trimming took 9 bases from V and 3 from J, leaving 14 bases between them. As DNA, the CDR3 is TGTGCCAGCAGCCCGACAGGAGACTATGGCTACACCTTC. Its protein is CASSPTGDYGYTF.

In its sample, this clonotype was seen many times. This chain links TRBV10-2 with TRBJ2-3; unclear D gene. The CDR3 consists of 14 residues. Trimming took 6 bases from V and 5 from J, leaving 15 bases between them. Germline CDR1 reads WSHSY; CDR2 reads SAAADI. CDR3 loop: CASRNGRMGDTQYF. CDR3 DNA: TGCGCCAGCAGGAATGGGCGGATGGGAGATACGCAGTATTTT.

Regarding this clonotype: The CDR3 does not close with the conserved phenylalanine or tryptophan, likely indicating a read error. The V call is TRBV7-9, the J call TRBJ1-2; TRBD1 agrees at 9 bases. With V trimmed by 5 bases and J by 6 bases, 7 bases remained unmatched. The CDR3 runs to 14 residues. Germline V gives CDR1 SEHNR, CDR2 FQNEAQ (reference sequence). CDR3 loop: CASSPNTGGDGYTL. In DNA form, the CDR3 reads TGTGCCAGCAGCCCTAATACAGGGGGCGATGGCTACACCCTC.

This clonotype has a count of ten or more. CDR3 region: CASSRNRGANTEAFF. The CDR3 nucleotides read TGTGCCAGTAGTCGTAATCGGGGGGCGAACACTGAAGCTTTCTTT. This chain connects TRBV19 to TRBJ1-1, with a tentative D call TRBD1 (6 bases). There are 15 residues in the CDR3. In germline, CDR1 is LNHDA, CDR2 SQIVND (reference sequence). V dropped 5 bases and J dropped 1 base, with 14 bases sitting between them.

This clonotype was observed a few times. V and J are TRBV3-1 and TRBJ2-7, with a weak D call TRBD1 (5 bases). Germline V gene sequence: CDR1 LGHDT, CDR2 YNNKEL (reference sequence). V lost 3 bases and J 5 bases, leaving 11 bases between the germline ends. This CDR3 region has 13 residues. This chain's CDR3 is CASSHEAGNEQYF. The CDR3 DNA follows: TGTGCCAGCAGCCATGAGGCAGGGAACGAGCAGTACTTC.

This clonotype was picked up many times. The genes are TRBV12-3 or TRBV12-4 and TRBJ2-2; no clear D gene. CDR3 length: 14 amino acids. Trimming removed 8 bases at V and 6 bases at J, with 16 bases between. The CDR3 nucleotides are TGTGCCAGCGAACTTTCGGTTGGCGCCGGGGAGCTGTTTTTT. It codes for CASELSVGAGELFF.

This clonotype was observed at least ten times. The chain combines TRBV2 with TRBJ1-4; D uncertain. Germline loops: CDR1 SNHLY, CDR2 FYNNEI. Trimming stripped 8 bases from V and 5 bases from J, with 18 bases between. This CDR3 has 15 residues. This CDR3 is CASRVSRVRNEKLFF. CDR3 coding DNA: TGTGCCAGCCGTGTTTCGAGGGTGAGAAATGAAAAACTGTTTTTT.

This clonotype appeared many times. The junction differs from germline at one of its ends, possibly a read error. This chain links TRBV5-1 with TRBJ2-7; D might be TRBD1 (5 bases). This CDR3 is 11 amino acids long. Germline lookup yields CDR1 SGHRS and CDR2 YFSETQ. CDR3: CASRDSYEQYF. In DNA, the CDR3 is TGTGCCAGCAGGGATTCCTACGAGCAGTACTTC.

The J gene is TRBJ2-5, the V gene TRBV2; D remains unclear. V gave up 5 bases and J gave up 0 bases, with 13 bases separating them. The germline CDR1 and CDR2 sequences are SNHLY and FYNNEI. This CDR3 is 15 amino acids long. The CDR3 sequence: CASSYSRGYQETQYF. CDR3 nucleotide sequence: TGTGCCAGCAGTTACTCGCGTGGATACCAAGAGACCCAGTACTTC.

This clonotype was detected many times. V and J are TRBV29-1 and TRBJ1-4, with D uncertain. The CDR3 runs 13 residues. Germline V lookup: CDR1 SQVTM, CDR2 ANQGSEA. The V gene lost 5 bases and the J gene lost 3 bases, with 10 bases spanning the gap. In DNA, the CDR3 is TGCAGCGTTCCGGGCAGAGCTAATGAAAAACTGTTTTTT. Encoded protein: CSVPGRANEKLFF.

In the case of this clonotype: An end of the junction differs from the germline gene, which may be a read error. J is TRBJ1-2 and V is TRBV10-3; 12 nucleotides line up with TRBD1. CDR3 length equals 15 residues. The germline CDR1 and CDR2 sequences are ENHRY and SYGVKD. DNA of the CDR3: TGTGCCAGCAGTTGCTCCGGGACAGGGGGCTGGGGCTACACCTTC. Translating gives CASSCSGTGGWGYTF.

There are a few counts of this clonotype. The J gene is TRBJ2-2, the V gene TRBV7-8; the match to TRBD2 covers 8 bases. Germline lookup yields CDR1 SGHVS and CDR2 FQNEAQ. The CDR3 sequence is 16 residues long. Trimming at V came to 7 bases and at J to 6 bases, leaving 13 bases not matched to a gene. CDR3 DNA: TGTGCCAGCAAGGCGCGGGGGGCCTCTCTTGCCGGGGAGCTGTTTTTT. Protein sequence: CASKARGASLAGELFF.

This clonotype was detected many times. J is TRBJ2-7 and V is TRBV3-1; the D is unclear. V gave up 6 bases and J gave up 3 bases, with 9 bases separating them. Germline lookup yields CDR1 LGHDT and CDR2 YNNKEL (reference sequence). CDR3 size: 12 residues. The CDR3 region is CASSPDIYEQYF. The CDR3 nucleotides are TGTGCCAGCAGTCCCGACATCTACGAGCAGTACTTC.

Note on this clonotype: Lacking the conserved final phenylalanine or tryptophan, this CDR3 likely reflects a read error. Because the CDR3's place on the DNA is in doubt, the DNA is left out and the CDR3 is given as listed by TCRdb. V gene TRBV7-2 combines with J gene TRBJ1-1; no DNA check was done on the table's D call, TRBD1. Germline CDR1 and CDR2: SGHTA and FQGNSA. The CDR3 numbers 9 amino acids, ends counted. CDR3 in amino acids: CASSAGQGQ.

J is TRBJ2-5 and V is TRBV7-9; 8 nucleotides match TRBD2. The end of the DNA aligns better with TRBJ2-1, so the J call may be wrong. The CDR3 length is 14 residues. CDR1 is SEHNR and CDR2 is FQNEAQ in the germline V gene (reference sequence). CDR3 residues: CASSFSETSAEQFF. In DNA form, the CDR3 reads TGTGCCAGCAGCTTCTCCGAGACTAGCGCTGAGCAGTTCTTC.

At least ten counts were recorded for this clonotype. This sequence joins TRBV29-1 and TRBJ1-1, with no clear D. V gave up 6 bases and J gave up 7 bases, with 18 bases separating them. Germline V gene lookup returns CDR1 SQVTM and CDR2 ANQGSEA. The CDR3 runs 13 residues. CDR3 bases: TGCAGCGTGAGGCCCGGGATCACCCGTGAAGCTTTCTTT. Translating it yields CSVRPGITREAFF.

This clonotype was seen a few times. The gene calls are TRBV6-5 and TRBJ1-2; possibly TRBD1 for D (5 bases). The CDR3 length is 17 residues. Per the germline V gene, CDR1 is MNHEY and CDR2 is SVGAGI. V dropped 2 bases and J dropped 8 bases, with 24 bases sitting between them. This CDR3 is CASSYKYTGEFSYGYTF. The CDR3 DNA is TGTGCCAGCAGTTACAAGTACACAGGTGAGTTTTCTTACGGCTACACCTTC.

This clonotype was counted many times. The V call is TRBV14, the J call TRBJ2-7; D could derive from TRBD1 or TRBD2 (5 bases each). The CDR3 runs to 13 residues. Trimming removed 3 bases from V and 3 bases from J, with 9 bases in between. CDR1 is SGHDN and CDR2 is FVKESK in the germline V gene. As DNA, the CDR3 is TGTGCCAGCAGCCAGGGGGAGATCTACGAGCAGTACTTC. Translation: CASSQGEIYEQYF.

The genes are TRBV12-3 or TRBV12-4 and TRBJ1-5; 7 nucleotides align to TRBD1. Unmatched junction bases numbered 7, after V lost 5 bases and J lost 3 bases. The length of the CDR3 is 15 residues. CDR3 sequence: CASSTAGTVNQPQHF. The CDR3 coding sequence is TGTGCCAGCAGTACAGCCGGGACAGTCAATCAGCCCCAGCATTTT.

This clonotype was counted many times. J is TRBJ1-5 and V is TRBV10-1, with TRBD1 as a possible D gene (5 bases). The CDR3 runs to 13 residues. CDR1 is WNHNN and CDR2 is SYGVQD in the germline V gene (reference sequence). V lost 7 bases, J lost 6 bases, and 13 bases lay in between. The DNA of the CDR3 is TGCGCCAGCACCTCAGGGTTGGGTCAGCCCCAGCATTTT. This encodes CASTSGLGQPQHF.